A single sample gave rise to the 14 T cell receptor beta chains below, sequenced in a study of T cells in Graves' hyperthyroidism and ophthalmopathy. TCR beta CDR3 region amplification was performed from RNA transcripts. A first-round RT-PCR of the TCR CDR3 used the HTBI primer set. One entry per CDR3 protein results from TCRdb running MiXCR on the multiplex PCR reads. The sample records some 700,000 distinct CDR3 sequences, 17% being singletons. The sequencing input was blood. The receptors here all came from a man aged 50 to 60 with Graves' hyperthyroidism.

Of note for this clonotype: A much larger clone differs from this one at a single base, so this may be a read error. Since the CDR3 does not end with the conserved phenylalanine or tryptophan, this likely comes from a read error. V usage is TRBV6-1 and J usage is TRBJ2-6, with D perhaps TRBD1 (6 bases). V lost 7 bases and J lost 2, with 9 bases in between. This CDR3 is built from 14 residues. The germline gives CDR1 MNHNS, CDR2 SASEGT. The CDR3 DNA follows: TGTGCCAGCACCGGGACAACTGGGGCCAACGTCCTGACTTCC. Its protein product is CASTGTTGANVLTS.

The rearrangement uses TRBV6-1 and TRBJ1-1; 7 positions match TRBD1. V gave up 6 bases and J gave up 4 bases; unmatched junction bases: 11. This CDR3 is built from 15 residues. Germline CDR1 reads MNHNS; CDR2 reads SASEGT. In DNA form, the CDR3 reads TGTGCCAGCAGGAACATATACAGGGGTCGCACTGAAGCTTTCTTT. Residues: CASRNIYRGRTEAFF.

This clonotype was seen many times. J is TRBJ2-7 and V is TRBV9; 9 nucleotides match TRBD2. Per germline, CDR1 SGDLS and CDR2 YYNGEE. CDR3 length: 15 residues. Trimming at V came to 3 bases and at J to 4 bases, leaving 8 bases not matched to a gene. For the CDR3, the DNA is TGTGCCAGCAGCGGACGGGCCAGCGGGGGGTACGAGCAGTACTTC. Translation: CASSGRASGGYEQYF.

In its sample, this clonotype was seen many times. The genes are TRBV12-3 or TRBV12-4 and TRBJ1-4; D is ambiguous. The CDR3 consists of 15 residues. Trimming removed 5 bases at V and 7 bases at J, with 17 bases between. CDR3 bases: TGTGCCAGCAGTCCGTGGACCGTGCGGGCTGAAAAACTGTTTTTT. Residues: CASSPWTVRAEKLFF.

The chain employs TRBV29-1 and TRBJ2-3; 12 positions match TRBD2. CDR1 is SQVTM, CDR2 ANQGSEA, per germline. This CDR3 contains 14 residues. J was trimmed by 4 bases and V by 6 bases; bases with no gene match: 5. This CDR3 is CSVGTSGYPDTQYF. CDR3 DNA: TGCAGCGTGGGGACTAGCGGGTACCCAGATACGCAGTATTTT.

This clonotype has just a few counts. The chain's CDR3 is CSVEGDGTDTQYF. As DNA, the CDR3 is TGCAGCGTTGAAGGGGACGGCACAGATACGCAGTATTTT. The chain employs TRBV29-1 and TRBJ2-3; either TRBD1 or TRBD2 may fit D (5 bases each). There are 13 residues in the CDR3. The ends were cut back, 1 base at V and 1 base at J, with 6 bases in the middle. CDR1 is SQVTM, CDR2 ANQGSEA, per germline.

This clonotype occurred a few times. V is TRBV7-2 and J is TRBJ2-1; D remains ambiguous. V dropped 1 base and J dropped 2 bases, with 15 bases sitting between them. This CDR3 spans 17 amino acids. CDR1 is SGHTA and CDR2 is FQGNSA in the germline V gene. The chain's CDR3 is CASSLDRSEPPYNEQFF. The DNA of the CDR3 is TGTGCCAGCAGCTTAGATCGTTCGGAGCCCCCCTACAATGAGCAGTTCTTC.

This clonotype was seen repeatedly, ten times or more. The chain recombines TRBV5-1 with TRBJ2-1; tentatively, D is TRBD2 (6 bases). Trimming took 4 bases from V and 0 from J, leaving 14 bases between them. The CDR3 sequence is 16 residues long. The germline V gene has CDR1 SGHRS and CDR2 YFSETQ. This CDR3 reads CASSVTSLSSYNEQFF. CDR3 nucleotides: TGCGCCAGCAGCGTTACTAGCCTAAGCTCCTACAATGAGCAGTTCTTC.

This chain links TRBV5-5 with TRBJ1-5, with D possibly being TRBD1 (5 bases). The germline V gene encodes CDR1 SGHKS and CDR2 YYEKEE (reference sequence). Trimming pared 3 bases from V and 0 bases from J, leaving 13 bases between. The length of the CDR3 is 16 residues. CDR3 DNA sequence: TGTGCCAGCAGCTGGGGCCCTGCGTATAGCAATCAGCCCCAGCATTTT. The encoded protein is CASSWGPAYSNQPQHF.

The sample holds a few counts of this clonotype. The V call is TRBV3-2, the J call TRBJ2-7. TRBV3-2 has pseudogene status. The CDR3 runs to 13 residues. CDR3 protein: CARVSGTHYEQYF. In nucleotides, the CDR3 is TGTGCCAGAGTTTCCGGGACTCACTACGAGCAGTACTTC.

Details on this clonotype: Germline is not matched at one junction end, which may reflect a read error. This chain links TRBV6-5 with TRBJ1-4, with D unresolved. Germline V gene lookup returns CDR1 MNHEY and CDR2 SVGAGI. The CDR3 length is 13 residues. CDR3 sequence: CASSYTANGKLFF. In nucleotides, the CDR3 is TGTGCCAGCAGTTACACAGCGAATGGAAAACTGTTTTTT.

This clonotype was seen at least ten times. The genes are TRBV2 and TRBJ2-4, with 11 bases aligning to TRBD2. The CDR3 runs to 18 residues. Germline V gives CDR1 SNHLY, CDR2 FYNNEI. V lost 4 bases and J lost 3; bases outside the gene matches: 11. CDR3 in amino acids: CASSVLAGVILDKNIQYF. Here the CDR3 DNA reads TGTGCCAGCAGTGTACTAGCGGGAGTCATTTTAGACAAAAACATTCAGTACTTC.

This clonotype was recorded a few times. This chain links TRBV9 with TRBJ2-1, with TRBD2 matching over 9 bases. The CDR3 runs to 15 residues. Germline values: CDR1 SGDLS, CDR2 YYNGEE. With 4 bases clipped from V and 6 bases from J, the junction kept 8 bases outside the gene matches. CDR3 loop: CASSQSGRLPNEQFF. In DNA form, the CDR3 reads TGTGCCAGCAGCCAAAGCGGGAGGCTCCCCAATGAGCAGTTCTTC.

The chain uses TRBV24-1 and TRBJ2-5; tentatively, D is TRBD1 (6 bases). CDR3 length: 14 amino acids. Germline CDR1 reads KGHDR; CDR2 reads SFDVKD. V lost 6 bases and J 1 base, leaving 11 bases between the germline ends. In DNA form, the CDR3 reads TGTGCCACCAGTCCGAGGACAGCCCAAGAGACCCAGTACTTC. This sequence encodes CATSPRTAQETQYF.